Below, 2 T cell receptor beta chains from the same sample are listed, as sequenced in a study of chemoradiotherapy in HPV16-positive cancers. Data came from immunoSEQ multiplex PCR; TCRdb stores just in-frame clones and leaves some out. Of a few thousand clones detected, about 87% appear once; the ten largest clones hold 3%. The material was tumor tissue, obtained from a patient who underwent chemoradiotherapy. The receptors come from a human donor with HPV-associated anogenital cancer.

The rearrangement uses TRBV5-4 and TRBJ2-4, with 8 bases identical to TRBD2. In germline, CDR1 is SGHNT, CDR2 YYREEE (reference sequence). V dropped 1 base and J dropped 8; count of bases not matched to a gene: 11. The CDR3 contains 16 residues. DNA for the CDR3: TGTGCCAGCAGCTTGAAACTAGCGGAGGGGGGGGACATTCAGTACTTC. Amino acids: CASSLKLAEGGDIQYF.

This chain uses TRBV5-1 with TRBJ1-3; possibly TRBD1 for D (5 bases). This CDR3 is built from 16 residues. Trimming cost V 4 bases and J 4 bases, with 18 bases left between them. Germline V gene sequence: CDR1 SGHRS, CDR2 YFSETQ. CDR3 nucleotides: TGCGCCAGCAGCCCGGAACCGGGGCCAGTGGGAAACACCATATATTTT. Its protein is CASSPEPGPVGNTIYF.